This record concerns one T cell receptor beta chain sequence. This record belongs to a study of control samples from healthy donors and cancer patients. Generated by immunoSEQ multiplex PCR, the TCRdb table keeps only in-frame clones and is missing some. This sample has roughly 180,000 clones, with under 95% found just once. The CDR3 is 14 residues long. Germline V CDR1 and CDR2: SGHNT, YYREEE (reference sequence). Trimming pared 10 bases from V and 4 bases from J, leaving 19 bases between. Sequenced material: blood. The chain joins TRBV5-4 to TRBJ2-3; D not certain. The clonotype was recovered from a woman in her late teens or twenties in good health. The CDR3 DNA reads TGTGCCTACCGATGGGATTTAAGCGCAGATACGCAGTATTTT. This sequence encodes CAYRWDLSADTQYF.